One and the same sample provided the 13 T cell receptor beta chains below, sequenced in a study of T cell responses to AZD1222 COVID-19 vaccine. The repertoire was sequenced with immunoSEQ multiplex PCR; TCRdb's copy has only in-frame clones and lacks some. The repertoire holds 100,000 to 150,000 clones, with roughly nine tenths as singletons. Specimen: peripheral blood, collected on day 0 of AZD1222 vaccination. These receptors all come from an adult in good health.

The V gene is TRBV7-8, the J gene TRBJ2-7; 8 positions agree with TRBD2. CDR3 size: 14 residues. V dropped 7 bases and J dropped 2; count of bases not matched to a gene: 7. The V gene's germline CDR1 is SGHVS and CDR2 FQNEAQ. CDR3 nucleotide sequence: TGTGCCAGCACCCCAAGCGGGGGTGCCTACGAGCAGTACTTC. Encoded protein: CASTPSGGAYEQYF.

The count of this clone is one. The J gene is TRBJ2-5, the V gene TRBV5-1; TRBD1 agrees at 9 bases. The CDR3 loop spans 16 amino acids. V was clipped by 1 base and J by 5 bases; unmatched bases: 9. Per the germline V gene, CDR1 is SGHRS and CDR2 is YFSETQ. CDR3 sequence reads: CASSLPGQGLAETQYF. CDR3 bases: TGCGCCAGCAGCTTGCCGGGACAGGGATTGGCGGAGACCCAGTACTTC.

The chain uses TRBV19 and TRBJ1-2; perhaps TRBD1 as D (5 bases). Germline CDR1 and CDR2: LNHDA and SQIVND (reference sequence). The CDR3 runs 17 residues. Deletions cut 3 bases from V and 8 bases from J, with 25 bases between. This CDR3 is CASSISPPGMGIWGYTF. The CDR3 region has the DNA TGTGCCAGTAGTATCTCCCCCCCAGGGATGGGGATTTGGGGCTACACCTTC.

The rearrangement uses TRBV15 and TRBJ1-5; no definite D call. The CDR3 has 16 amino acids. The germline CDR1 and CDR2 sequences are LNHNV and YYDKDF (reference sequence). Trimming cost V 5 bases and J 4 bases, with 18 bases left between them. The CDR3 reads CATSPPLGLGNQPQHF. The CDR3 bases are TGTGCCACCAGCCCACCTCTGGGTTTGGGTAATCAGCCCCAGCATTTT.

The chain is built from TRBV5-1 and TRBJ2-3, with D possibly TRBD2 on 6 matching bases. Trimming removed 0 bases from V and 0 bases from J, with 14 bases in between. Germline V gene lookup returns CDR1 SGHRS and CDR2 YFSETQ. The CDR3 is made up of 17 amino acids. The CDR3 sequence: CASSLDGGAGSTDTQYF. Written as DNA, the CDR3 is TGCGCCAGCAGCTTGGATGGCGGGGCGGGGAGCACAGATACGCAGTATTTT.

The chain joins TRBV6-2 or TRBV6-3 to TRBJ1-5; D is ambiguous. This CDR3 comprises 13 residues. Trimming removed 0 bases at V and 7 bases at J, with 7 bases between. CDR1 is MNHEY and CDR2 is SVGEGT in the germline V gene. The CDR3 coding sequence is TGTGCCAGCAGTTACTCGGGATCCCAGCCCCAGCATTTT. Translating gives CASSYSGSQPQHF.

This clone was recorded once. The rearrangement uses TRBV5-4 and TRBJ1-1; maybe TRBD1 (5 bases). The CDR3 has 14 residues. CDR1 is SGHNT, CDR2 YYREEE, per germline (reference sequence). V shed 5 bases and J shed 1 base, with 12 bases lying between them. CDR3 coding DNA: TGTGCCAGCAGGCGTGGGGGGGAGAACACTGAAGCTTTCTTT. Residues: CASRRGGENTEAFF.

The chain links TRBV5-6 to TRBJ2-1; the match to TRBD2 covers 7 bases. The V segment lost 4 bases and the J segment 6 bases; nucleotides outside the gene matches: 10. Looked up from germline, CDR1 is SGHDT and CDR2 is YYEEEE. The CDR3 length is 15 residues. CDR3 in amino acids: CASSLKYWTSNEQFF. CDR3 in DNA: TGTGCCAGCAGCCTCAAATACTGGACTAGCAATGAGCAGTTCTTC.

The chain is built from TRBV10-3 and TRBJ1-1; 7 bases match TRBD1. The V and J ends lost 3 bases and 1 base, in that order; junction bases with no gene match: 5. The CDR3 has 15 residues. Germline V gene data show CDR1 as ENHRY and CDR2 as SYGVKD. The CDR3 is CAISERDSSNTEAFF. CDR3 DNA: TGTGCCATCAGTGAAAGGGACAGTTCGAACACTGAAGCTTTCTTT.

The DNA for the CDR3 is TGTGCCAGCAACGACCGGGACACCGACGAGCAGTACTTC. It translates to CASNDRDTDEQYF. The genes are TRBV7-2 and TRBJ2-7; possibly TRBD1 for D (6 bases). Germline V gene lookup returns CDR1 SGHTA and CDR2 FQGNSA. V shed 7 bases and J shed 5 bases, with 15 bases lying between them. This CDR3 has 13 residues.

The chain combines TRBV5-1 with TRBJ1-1; 11 bases are a match to TRBD1. Germline V gene sequence: CDR1 SGHRS, CDR2 YFSETQ. This CDR3 contains 12 residues. J was trimmed by 11 bases and V by 4 bases; bases with no gene match: 4. The CDR3: CASSGTGGFAFF. Written as DNA, the CDR3 is TGCGCCAGCAGCGGGACAGGGGGTTTCGCTTTCTTT.

The genes are TRBV6-6 and TRBJ2-1; the match to TRBD1 covers 8 bases. V was clipped by 0 bases and J by 6 bases; unmatched bases: 4. Germline CDR1 and CDR2: MNHNY and SVGAGI (reference sequence). This CDR3 has 15 amino acids. CDR3 sequence reads: CASSYSTGVGNEQFF. Here the CDR3 DNA reads TGTGCCAGCAGTTACTCGACAGGGGTGGGCAATGAGCAGTTCTTC.

The chain has TRBV4-2 and TRBJ2-7; possibly TRBD1 for D (5 bases). The CDR3 is 15 residues long. Germline V gene lookup returns CDR1 LGHNA and CDR2 YNFKEQ. V was shortened by 4 bases and J by 5 bases, with 18 bases between the two germline ends. CDR3 DNA: TGTGCCAGCAGCCGTACCAGGCAGGGATCCCACGAGCAGTACTTC. This encodes CASSRTRQGSHEQYF.